This TCR beta chain came from a study of cytomegalovirus exposure and HLA in healthy donors. For the study at large: The platform used for the roughly 130 validation repertoires matched that of the roughly 700 first-cohort repertoires, a later analysis reported. Study-level points and caveats: Reported results showed that the classifier diagnosed cytomegalovirus status with high specificity and sensitivity. A few of the chains that were CMV-associated were confirmed in vitro to be specific for CMV antigens. The study labeled 180 or so TCR beta chains cytomegalovirus-associated.

As for this clone: Its antigen is still unknown.

This CDR3 comprises 15 residues. Germline V gene lookup returns CDR1 LGHNA and CDR2 YNFKEQ. V gave up 2 bases and J gave up 9 bases; unmatched junction bases: 4. The protocol was immunoSEQ multiplex PCR, while the TCRdb copy is restricted to in-frame clones and leaves out a portion. Counted here are 100,000 to 120,000 clones, 88% occurring once; the ten biggest clones make up around 1.4%. The TCR originated in a woman in her 30s in good health and CMV-seropositive. The sequenced sample was PBMCs. The rearrangement uses TRBV4-2 and TRBJ2-1; 13 nucleotides align to TRBD2. The CDR3 region is CASSQRGLAGIEQFF. The CDR3, as DNA: TGTGCCAGCAGCCAAAGGGGACTAGCGGGAATTGAGCAGTTCTTC.